This T cell receptor (beta chain) is from a study of T cells after posttransplantation cyclophosphamide (dated by TCRdb to about 2016). Background for the entire study: Using TRB sequencing, the study followed how the T cell repertoire reconstituted after myeloablative bone marrow transplantation in which posttransplantation cyclophosphamide served as GVHD prophylaxis. Up to roughly 3 additional blood samples from 2 to 5.2 years after transplant were also TRB-sequenced in 3 patients, as was pretransplant blood from a handful of patients. Antigen receptor sequencing covered samples from approximately 38 PTCy-treated patients and 16 of their related bone marrow donors. Blood from all 35 or so PTCy patients who had 1-year posttransplant specimens underwent TRB sequencing. Because TRA and TRB clonality correlated tightly in 8 to 10 samples, the subsequent TCR analyses were limited to TRB only. Public TRB sequences were searched against a database of over 3,500 sequences associated with responses to pathogens, tumor antigens, self-antigens and alloantigens.

Regarding this clone: The antigen it recognizes is unknown. No much larger clone exists at a distance of one base, and base qualities are not known.

TRB sequencing used genomic DNA with the immunoSEQ assay at survey resolution or the hsTCRB kit. The study's processing was this. The immunoSEQ software handled the initial read processing, while the LymphoSeq R package was used for the repertoire analyses. For each TRB dataset, clonality was calculated as 1 minus normalized Shannon entropy, and the Gini coefficient was computed as well. To infer phenotypes in unsorted samples, TRB sequences from sorted subsets of the recipient or donor were mapped onto the unsorted samples of the same recipient. Imported from immuneACCESS, the table was reduced by TCRdb to in-frame sequences with V and J called. These copies leave out some clones; in studies compared against another copy, an unresolved V gene accounts for under half, and the cause of the remainder is not known. V and J calls and clone size are given by that table; D and trimming were obtained from the DNA. This sample has some 54,000 clones in its table, and 94% of those were observed once. The ten largest clonotypes hold 2.9% of the sample.

Peripheral blood samples were provided by related bone marrow donors on the day of marrow donation. Mononuclear cells from peripheral blood and bone marrow were separated by Ficoll-Hypaque density centrifugation and then cryopreserved. The CDR3 holds 13 amino acids from the cysteine to the phenylalanine. Only CDR3 DNA is held: 39 bases, read in frame from base 1. A distance of 6 bases separates the germline ends of V and J, which lose 3 bases and 0 bases respectively. According to the germline V gene, CDR1 reads LGHNA and CDR2 reads YSLEER. Here is what the overall study found, with its caveats: The TRB repertoires of T cells infiltrating skin or the GI tract showed only limited overlap with the TRB repertoires found in blood. Across 45 patients, recipient CMV seropositivity and CMV reactivation were highly associated with TRB clonality; PTCy diversity was similar to CNI/methotrexate controls. Donor-recipient similarity was low at 1-2 months but rose over the first year, and later blood repertoires were often dominated by donor CD8+ memory clones.

The sequenced sample consisted of PBMCs. The rearrangement combines TRBV4-3 with TRBJ2-7; TRBD1 could be the D gene, as 6 bases match. The receptor was isolated from a woman in her 30s in good health and a related stem cell transplant donor. The nucleotides read TGCGCCAGCAGCCAGGACAGCTCCTACGAGCAGTACTTC. Translated, this gives CASSQDSSYEQYF.